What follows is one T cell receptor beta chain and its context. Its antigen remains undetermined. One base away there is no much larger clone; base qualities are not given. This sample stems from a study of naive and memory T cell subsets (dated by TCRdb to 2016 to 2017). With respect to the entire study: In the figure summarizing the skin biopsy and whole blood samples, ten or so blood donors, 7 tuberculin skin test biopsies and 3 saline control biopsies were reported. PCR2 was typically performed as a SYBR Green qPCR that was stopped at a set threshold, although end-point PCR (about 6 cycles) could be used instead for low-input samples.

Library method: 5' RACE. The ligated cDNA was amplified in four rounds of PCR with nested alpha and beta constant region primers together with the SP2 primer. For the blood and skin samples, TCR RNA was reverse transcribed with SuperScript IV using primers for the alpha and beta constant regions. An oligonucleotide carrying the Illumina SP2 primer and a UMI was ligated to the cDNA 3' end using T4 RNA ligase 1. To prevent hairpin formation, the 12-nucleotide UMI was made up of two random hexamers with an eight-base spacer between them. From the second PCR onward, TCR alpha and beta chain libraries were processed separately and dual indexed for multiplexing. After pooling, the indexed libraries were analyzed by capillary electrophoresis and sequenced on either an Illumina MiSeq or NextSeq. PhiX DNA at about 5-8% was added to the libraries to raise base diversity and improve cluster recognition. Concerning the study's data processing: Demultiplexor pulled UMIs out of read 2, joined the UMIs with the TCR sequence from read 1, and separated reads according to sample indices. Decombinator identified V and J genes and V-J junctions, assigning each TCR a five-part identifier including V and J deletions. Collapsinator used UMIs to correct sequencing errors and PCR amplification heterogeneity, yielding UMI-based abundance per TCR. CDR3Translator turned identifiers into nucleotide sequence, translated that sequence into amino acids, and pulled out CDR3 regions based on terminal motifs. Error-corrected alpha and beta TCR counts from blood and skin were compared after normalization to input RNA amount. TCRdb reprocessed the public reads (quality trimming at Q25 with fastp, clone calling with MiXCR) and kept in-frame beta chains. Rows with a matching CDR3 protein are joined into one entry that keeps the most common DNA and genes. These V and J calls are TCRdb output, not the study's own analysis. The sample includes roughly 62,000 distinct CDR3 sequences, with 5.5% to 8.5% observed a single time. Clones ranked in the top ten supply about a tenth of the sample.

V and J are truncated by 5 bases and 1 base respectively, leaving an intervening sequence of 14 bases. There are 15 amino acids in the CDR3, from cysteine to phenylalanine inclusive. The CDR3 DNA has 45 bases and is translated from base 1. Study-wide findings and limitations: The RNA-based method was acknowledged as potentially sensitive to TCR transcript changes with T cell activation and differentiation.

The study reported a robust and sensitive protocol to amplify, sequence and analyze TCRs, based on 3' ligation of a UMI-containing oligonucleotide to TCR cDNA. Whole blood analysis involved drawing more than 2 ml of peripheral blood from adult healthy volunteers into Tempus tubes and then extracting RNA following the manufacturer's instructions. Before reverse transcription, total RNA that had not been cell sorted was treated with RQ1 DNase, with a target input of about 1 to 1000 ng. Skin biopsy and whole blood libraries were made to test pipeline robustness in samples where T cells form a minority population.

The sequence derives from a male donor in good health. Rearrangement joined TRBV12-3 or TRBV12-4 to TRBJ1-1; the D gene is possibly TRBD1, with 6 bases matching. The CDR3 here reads CASSPQTGGNTEAFF. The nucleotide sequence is TGTGCCAGCAGTCCCCAGACAGGAGGGAACACTGAAGCTTTCTTT.